This T cell receptor beta chain is from a study of blood T cell repertoires in COVID-19. V was cut by 6 bases and J by 7 bases, with 7 bases left in between. The CDR3 is 12 residues long. Looked up from germline, CDR1 is MNHEY and CDR2 is SVGAGI. Here immunoSEQ multiplex PCR was the method, and the copy in TCRdb shows in-frame clones only, minus some. The table lists 230,000 or so clones, about four fifths of them singletons, with around 7% in the top ten. The sample taken for sequencing was peripheral blood. This chain joins TRBV6-5 and TRBJ1-6; D is ambiguous. The source of this sequence is an elderly woman with COVID-19, enrolled during active disease. CDR3 amino acids: CASRHSNSPLHF. The CDR3 nucleotides read TGTGCCAGCAGACACAGCAATTCACCCCTCCACTTT.